These 13 T cell receptor beta chains came from one sample sequenced in a study of T cells in Graves' hyperthyroidism and ophthalmopathy. TCR beta CDR3 regions were amplified from RNA transcripts. When the TCR CDR3 underwent first-round RT-PCR, the HTBI primer set was used. TCRdb reprocessed the multiplex PCR reads via MiXCR and lists one record per CDR3 protein. The sample shows around 350,000 distinct CDR3 sequences, approximately 19% of them seen only once. Sequencing was carried out using blood. The receptors come from a woman aged 18-29 years with Graves' hyperthyroidism.

This clonotype was detected a few times. The chain employs TRBV6-1 and TRBJ1-1, with no clear D. CDR1 is MNHNS and CDR2 is SASEGT in the germline V gene. The CDR3 loop spans 16 amino acids. V was cut by 4 bases and J by 4 bases, with 19 bases left in between. CDR3 amino acids: CASSAITGPGVTEAFF. The CDR3 nucleotides are TGTGCCAGCAGTGCGATAACCGGGCCCGGTGTCACTGAAGCTTTCTTT.

This clonotype was picked up many times. The chain couples TRBV12-5 to TRBJ1-2; no clear D. The CDR3 sequence is 13 residues long. The germline V gene has CDR1 LGHNT and CDR2 FRNRAP. Trimming took off 6 bases at V and 6 bases at J, with 14 bases between the two ends. CDR3 DNA sequence: TGTGCTAGTGGCCCCCCGGGAGGGAATGGCTACACCTTC. Translated, it gives CASGPPGGNGYTF.

This clonotype was picked up many times. The chain uses TRBV11-2 and TRBJ1-2, with TRBD1 identical over 8 bases. The V and J ends lost 4 bases and 10 bases, in that order; junction bases with no gene match: 17. Germline V gene sequence: CDR1 SGHAT, CDR2 FQNNGV. The CDR3 has 16 residues. In nucleotides, the CDR3 is TGTGCCAGCAGCTCCGTAACCCAGACAGGGGAGAATGACTACACCTTC. This sequence encodes CASSSVTQTGENDYTF.

This clonotype was detected ten times or more. The CDR3 nucleotides read TGTGCCAGTCAGGGGTCCTTCAATCAGCCCCAGCATTTT. Translating it yields CASQGSFNQPQHF. The chain combines TRBV12-3 or TRBV12-4 with TRBJ1-5; D might be TRBD1 (6 bases). This CDR3 has 13 residues. V lost 9 bases to trimming and J lost 3 bases, with 12 bases between them.

This clonotype occurred a few times. Written as DNA, the CDR3 is TGTGCCAGCAGCCCCGCAGGGTGGAAGATACCCCTAACTATGGGCTACACCTTC. This encodes CASSPAGWKIPLTMGYTF. The chain combines TRBV7-3 with TRBJ1-2, with D possibly matching TRBD1 (5 bases). Trimming left V 5 bases short and J 8 bases short, with 30 bases between. The CDR3 has 18 residues. Germline V gives CDR1 SGHTA, CDR2 FQGTGA.

This clonotype came up many times. The chain joins TRBV5-6 to TRBJ2-7; D not certain. V shed 5 bases and J shed 1 base, with 13 bases lying between them. Germline CDR1 SGHDT, CDR2 YYEEEE. The CDR3 spans 14 residues. The CDR3 DNA is TGTGCCAGCAGTACGCTTTCCGTTTCCTACGAGCAGTACTTC. This gives the protein CASSTLSVSYEQYF. Full variable domain (missing parts from reference TRBV5-6 and TRBJ2-7): DAGVTQSPTHLIKTRGQQVTLRCSPKSGHDTVSWYQQALGQGPQFIFQYYEEEERQRGNFPDRFSGHQFPNYSSELNVNALLLGDSALYLCASSTLSVSYEQYFGPGTRLTVT.

This clonotype showed up many times. This rearrangement joins TRBV29-1 to TRBJ2-7; perhaps TRBD1 as D (6 bases). V was cut by 4 bases and J by 0 bases, with 13 bases left in between. This CDR3 is 14 amino acids long. Per germline, CDR1 SQVTM and CDR2 ANQGSEA. Here the CDR3 DNA reads TGCAGCGTTGTAGGACAGCCCCACTCCTACGAGCAGTACTTC. Protein sequence: CSVVGQPHSYEQYF.

For this clonotype: A much larger clone is a single base away; this may be a read error. The chain joins TRBV12-3 or TRBV12-4 to TRBJ2-2; no definite D call. The CDR3 consists of 12 residues. CDR3 sequence (DNA): TGTGCCTGCAGTTTCGGCCCCGGGGAGCTGTTTTTT. This encodes CACSFGPGELFF.

This clonotype occurred many times. The rearrangement uses TRBV7-9 and TRBJ2-7, with D perhaps matching TRBD1 or TRBD2 (5 bases each). Trimming removed 5 bases at V and 3 bases at J, with 17 bases between. The CDR3 extends over 15 amino acids. Per germline, CDR1 SEHNR and CDR2 FQNEAQ (reference sequence). In DNA form, the CDR3 reads TGTGCCAGCAGCAAGAGGGGCCTATTGAACTACGAGCAGTACTTC. Residues: CASSKRGLLNYEQYF.

This clonotype was picked up many times. V is TRBV14 and J is TRBJ1-2, with D tentatively TRBD1 (5 bases). The V gene's germline CDR1 is SGHDN and CDR2 FVKESK. The CDR3 totals 13 residues. With 1 base removed from V and 12 bases from J, the gap between germline ends came to 15 bases. The CDR3 coding sequence is TGTGCCAGCAGCCAAGTGGGGCCACCGACGGACACCTTC. Translating it yields CASSQVGPPTDTF.

This clonotype has just one count. The genes are TRBV7-2 and TRBJ2-5; TRBD2 matches at 14 bases. V shed 5 bases, J shed 5 bases, and the junction held 4 bases outside the gene matches. The CDR3 spans 15 residues. Per the germline V gene, CDR1 is SGHTA and CDR2 is FQGNSA. CDR3 DNA: TGTGCCAGCAGCACAGGGACTAGCGGGAGTGAGACCCAGTACTTC. Residues: CASSTGTSGSETQYF.

At least ten counts were recorded for this clonotype. The V and J genes are TRBV20-1 and TRBJ2-7; unclear D gene. V was trimmed by 6 bases and J by 9 bases, leaving 21 bases between them. There are 13 residues in the CDR3. CDR1 is DFQATT and CDR2 is SNEGSKA in the germline V gene (reference sequence). CDR3 sequence: CSATPNPQLPQYF. For the CDR3, the DNA is TGCAGTGCAACCCCCAACCCCCAGTTGCCGCAGTACTTC.

This clonotype has a count of ten or more. The chain links TRBV20-1 to TRBJ2-7; D possibly corresponds to TRBD1 (5 bases). Per the germline V gene, CDR1 is DFQATT and CDR2 is SNEGSKA (reference sequence). The CDR3 contains 15 residues. The V end was cut by 0 bases, the J end by 3 bases, with 15 bases between. CDR3 in DNA: TGCAGTGCTAGAGATCGTCAGGGTTTGGGCTACGAGCAGTACTTC. Its translation is CSARDRQGLGYEQYF.